Given below is one T cell receptor (beta chain) in context. Its antigen remains undetermined. Per-base qualities were not stored, and no clone one base away is much larger. For sequencing of the TCRbeta CDR3 region, genomic DNA was extracted from the sorted cells. The immunoSEQ Assay was used for sequencing of TCRbeta CDR3 regions. In TCRdb, the immuneACCESS table is reduced to in-frame sequences with V and J assigned. These tables do not hold every clone; where another copy was compared, an unresolved V gene accounts for under half, and the others remain unexplained. The sample data list tens of thousands of clones, and around 83% of these were observed just once. Of the sample, less than 35% is held by the ten largest clones. This sample is drawn from a study of OX40 agonist ivuxolimab in advanced cancers. Regarding the research as a whole: Ivuxolimab, which targeted the costimulatory receptor OX40 (CD134), was an agonistic, fully human IgG2 monoclonal antibody. Intravenous ivuxolimab was administered to patients every 2 weeks at six dose levels: 0.01, 0.1, 0.3, 1.5, 3 and 10 mg/kg. Of the roughly 52 dose-escalation patients, hepatocellular carcinoma was present in around 20, melanoma in roughly 15, renal cell carcinoma in 9 and head and neck cancer in 9. A male proportion of 82.7% and a mean age of around 60 years, ranging from about 23 to 90, were recorded for the dose-escalation cohort. Patients were allowed to have had prior anti-PD-1, anti-PD-L1 or anti-CTLA-4 therapy, and 40% to 45% of the dose-escalation patients had previously received checkpoint inhibitors. Three dose-escalation patients achieved partial responses, one with hepatocellular carcinoma and two with cutaneous melanoma. The purpose of peripheral TCRbeta sequencing was to test whether ivuxolimab changed TCR sequence diversity and led to clonal T-cell expansion. The paper reports the monotherapy dose-escalation portion (N of about 50 patients) of the phase I ivuxolimab trial. Results and caveats for the whole study, not just this receptor: After ivuxolimab, CD8+ T cells had more expanded clones than CD4+ T cells on average. The antigen specificity of the clonally expanded peripheral T cells was not determined. In the 0.1-3.0 mg/kg groups, partial responders were among the patients with the lowest normalized peripheral clonal expansion, particularly in CD8+ T cells. At doses of 0.1 to 3.0 mg/kg, clonal expansion of both CD4+ and CD8+ T cells in blood was seen between baseline and week 6. Low levels of normalized T-cell clonal expansion were also shown by some nonresponding patients.

Patients with autoimmune disease history or receiving systemic immunosuppression were excluded from the trial. Peripheral blood for TCR sequencing was drawn from every dose cohort at baseline, at cycle 4 day 1 and at cycle 7 day 1. The samples were taken from a phase I, first-in-human, multicenter, open-label dose-escalation trial of ivuxolimab. Adults with locally advanced or metastatic head and neck squamous cell, hepatocellular, melanoma or renal cell carcinoma were enrolled in the trial. Before TCR sequencing, CD4+ and CD8+ T cells were separately sorted from peripheral blood. Trimming removed 8 bases from V and 1 base from J; the gene matches leave 15 bases unexplained. The CDR3 numbers 18 residues from cysteine through phenylalanine. CDR3 DNA is the only sequence kept; it has 54 bases, read in frame from the first base. CDR1 and CDR2, looked up from the germline V gene, are MGHRA and YSYEKL.

The V and J segments used are TRBV4-1 and TRBJ2-2; 8 nucleotides in the junction match TRBD1. Sequences were derived from CD4+ or CD8+ T cells sorted from blood, sampled in a trial of the OX40 agonist ivuxolimab. The receptor was isolated from an adult with an advanced solid tumor such as melanoma, head and neck, liver or kidney cancer. CDR3 region: CASRPRTGRTQNTGELFF. The nucleotide sequence is TGCGCCAGCCGGCCCAGGACAGGGAGGACGCAGAACACCGGGGAGCTGTTTTTT.